A selection of T cell receptor beta chains follows, all from one sample in a study of CD8+CD57+ T cells in acquired aplastic anemia. TCRdb re-called the reads with MiXCR, one entry per CDR3 protein. The sample shows around 180,000 distinct CDR3 sequences, around half of them seen only once. The specimen was sorted CD4+, CD8+, or CD8+CD57+ T cells (not recorded which) from PBMCs. The receptors were sampled from a human donor with aplastic anemia. The conserved cysteine and the conserved F or W are not part of the CDR3 here. Fields, in order: V gene, CDR3 length, CDR3 protein.

>TRBV2|13
ASMQAGLGGDTQY
>TRBV30|10
AWSGGVHEQY
>TRBV10-3|16
ASSYSSTTGTGNSPLH
>TRBV7-3|10
ASSSPGGGYT
>TRBV7-6|12
ASSFSPGSDEQY
>TRBV4-2|11
ASSQETALEQY
>TRBV5-2|18
ASNIWSGTILHPSEHEQF
>TRBV27|13
ASSSRTGRTDTQY
>TRBV7-9|11
ASREGGGSEAF
>TRBV5-5|13
ASSTPAGGTDTQY
>TRBV7-9|11
ASSLAQFYEQY
>TRBV15|13
ATSSHGQKPNEQF
>TRBV10-3|11
AIKDSLSYEQY
>TRBV14|19
ASSQRAQGVGGGASSYEQY
>TRBV11-2|12
ASSVDTSTDTQY
>TRBV9|12
ASSAGPGGTEAF
>TRBV5-4|12
ASSSQGPGAEAF
>TRBV7-2|10
ASSQGAYEQY
>TRBV24-1|11
ATSVGLGTEAF
>TRBV7-9|11
ASSLSGGYEQY
>TRBV2|13
ASARQGALVAEAF
>TRBV27|10
ASSPRRAPLH
>TRBV12-3/TRBV12-4|9
ASSRGQGNT
>TRBV24-1|13
ATSDLQATGETQY
>TRBV29-1|11
SVEEHNYNEQF
>TRBV2|14
ASSATGGAGANVLT
>TRBV20-1|11
SAPVGANQPQH
>TRBV7-7|13
AHRPGGTGAGEQY
>TRBV29-1|10
SFSFTGEKLF
>TRBV15|10
ATKGQGDGYT
>TRBV10-3|11
AISRDFTDTQY
>TRBV18|15
ASSPRYRGIDYNEQF
>TRBV20-1|11
SAAQGRDQPQH
>TRBV2|13
ASSERGVSGNTIY
>TRBV19|15
ASSARRDTKDNQPQH
>TRBV20-1|13
SAPGWGESYNEQF
>TRBV11-2|13
ASSLDRVTGYEQY
>TRBV20-1|16
SARDMTSRTGAYNEQF
>TRBV5-4|13
ASSLRGGTTDTQY
>TRBV6-1|13
ASSKPGLARGELF
>TRBV19|11
ASSSQEMDTQY